The next 20 T cell receptor beta chains were all read from a single sample in a study of cytomegalovirus exposure and HLA in healthy donors. It was with 60 Vbeta and 13 Jbeta primers that the PCR ran. Libraries were prepared by immunoSEQ multiplex PCR; TCRdb keeps only in-frame clonotypes and omits some of them. The profile covers about 160,000 clones, with 80% to 90% appearing a single time and roughly 2.2% taken by the ten largest. The sequencing sample was made of PBMCs. The receptors shown here come from a man between 18 and 35 years old in good health and CMV-seropositive.

The V call is TRBV11-3, the J call TRBJ2-1, with a possible D match to TRBD1 (6 bases). CDR3 size: 15 residues. V lost 1 base to trimming and J lost 6 bases, with 13 bases between them. Germline V CDR1 and CDR2: SGHNT, YENEEA. CDR3 bases: TGTGCCAGCAGCTTAGTGGCAGGGGTGGGCAATGAGCAGTTCTTC. Translated, it gives CASSLVAGVGNEQFF. The full variable domain, in which reference TRBV11-3 and TRBJ2-1 provide the parts outside the CDR3, is EAGVVQSPRYKIIEKKQPVAFWCNPISGHNTLYWYLQNLGQGPELLIRYENEEAVDDSQLPKDRFSAERLKGVDSTLKIQPAELGDSAVYLCASSLVAGVGNEQFFGPGTRLTVL.

The rearrangement uses TRBV19 and TRBJ1-1, with 12 positions matching TRBD1. The germline CDR1 and CDR2 sequences are LNHDA and SQIVND (reference sequence). This CDR3 has 16 residues. Germline trimming cut 3 bases from V and 3 bases from J; bases unmatched to any gene: 5. This chain's CDR3 is CASSIGTGGAYTEAFF. CDR3 bases: TGTGCCAGTAGTATCGGGACAGGGGGCGCTTACACTGAAGCTTTCTTT. Complete variable domain (other parts from reference TRBV19 and TRBJ1-1): DGGITQSPKYLFRKEGQNVTLSCEQNLNHDAMYWYRQDPGQGLRLIYYSQIVNDFQKGDIAEGYSVSREKKESFPLTVTSAQKNPTAFYLCASSIGTGGAYTEAFFGQGTRLTVV.

The V gene is TRBV15, the J gene TRBJ2-3; D may be TRBD2 (6 bases). Trimming removed 9 bases at V and 0 bases at J, with 13 bases between. Germline CDR1 LNHNV, CDR2 YYDKDF (reference sequence). The CDR3 is 14 residues long. The CDR3 protein is CATRRGTSTDTQYF. CDR3 nucleotide sequence: TGTGCCACACGCCGGGGGACCAGCACAGATACGCAGTATTTT.

This rearrangement joins TRBV7-8 to TRBJ2-7, with 11 bases aligning to TRBD2. The V gene end was trimmed by 7 bases and the J gene end by 1 base; junction bases not matched to a gene: 3. The CDR3 extends over 14 amino acids. Germline CDR1 is SGHVS and CDR2 is FQNEAQ. CDR3 bases: TGTGCCAGCACCCTAGCGGGGGGTTCCTACGAGCAGTACTTC. It encodes CASTLAGGSYEQYF.

V gene TRBV29-1 combines with J gene TRBJ1-1, with 8 positions matching TRBD1. Trimming removed 6 bases from V and 11 bases from J; junction bases left unmatched: 11. From germline, CDR1 is SQVTM and CDR2 ANQGSEA. CDR3 length: 12 residues. The CDR3 region has the DNA TGCAGCGTCGCGGGACAGGCAAATGGGGCTTTCTTT. The encoded protein is CSVAGQANGAFF.

This chain uses TRBV7-8 with TRBJ2-3; D gene ambiguous. The CDR3 has 15 residues. Germline V gene lookup returns CDR1 SGHVS and CDR2 FQNEAQ. V lost 5 bases, J lost 0 bases, and 12 bases lay in between. CDR3 sequence (DNA): TGTGCCAGCAGCCACTCCGCGGTTAGCACAGATACGCAGTATTTT. It translates to CASSHSAVSTDTQYF.

This rearrangement joins TRBV9 to TRBJ2-3; D gene ambiguous. Trimming took off 7 bases at V and 2 bases at J, with 14 bases between the two ends. CDR1 is SGDLS and CDR2 is YYNGEE in the germline V gene. The CDR3 runs 14 residues. As DNA, the CDR3 is TGTGCCAGCTGTCCACGAGAATACACAGATACGCAGTATTTT. Amino acid sequence: CASCPREYTDTQYF.

As regards this clone: Other DNA sequences from this sample encode an identical CDR3 as well. The rearrangement links TRBV5-1 to TRBJ1-3; D is possibly TRBD1 (5 bases). Germline values: CDR1 SGHRS, CDR2 YFSETQ. V was cut by 2 bases and J by 0 bases, with 6 bases left in between. The CDR3 extends over 14 amino acids. Here the CDR3 DNA reads TGCGCCAGCAGCTTAGGGGTCTCTGGAAACACCATATATTTT. It specifies CASSLGVSGNTIYF.

The CDR3 region is CASSEWDRVQETQYF. The CDR3 DNA follows: TGTGCCAGCAGTGAATGGGACAGGGTCCAAGAGACCCAGTACTTC. The chain couples TRBV2 to TRBJ2-5; the match to TRBD1 covers 9 bases. The V gene end was trimmed by 2 bases and the J gene end by 1 base; junction bases not matched to a gene: 2. Germline lookup yields CDR1 SNHLY and CDR2 FYNNEI. The CDR3 spans 15 residues.

The chain employs TRBV6-6 and TRBJ1-1, with TRBD1 identical over 7 bases. The germline gives CDR1 MNHNY, CDR2 SVGAGI (reference sequence). CDR3 size: 13 residues. Trimming cost V 6 bases and J 12 bases; bases outside gene matches: 13. The CDR3 DNA is TGTGCCAGCAGCAGTGGATTAACAGGGGAGACTTTCTTT. This gives the protein CASSSGLTGETFF.

This chain connects TRBV11-3 to TRBJ1-2; the match to TRBD1 covers 7 bases. Germline loops: CDR1 SGHNT, CDR2 YENEEA. Germline trimming cut 5 bases from V and 8 bases from J; bases unmatched to any gene: 11. CDR3 length: 14 residues. CDR3 nucleotides: TGTGCCAGCAGCCTATACCTGACAGGGACGGGCTACACCTTC. Encoded protein: CASSLYLTGTGYTF. The full variable domain, with the rest looked up from reference TRBV11-3 and TRBJ1-2, is EAGVVQSPRYKIIEKKQPVAFWCNPISGHNTLYWYLQNLGQGPELLIRYENEEAVDDSQLPKDRFSAERLKGVDSTLKIQPAELGDSAVYLCASSLYLTGTGYTFGSGTRLTVV.

The chain carries TRBV29-1 and TRBJ1-2; unclear D gene. Germline CDR1 SQVTM, CDR2 ANQGSEA. There are 13 residues in the CDR3. V lost 2 bases to trimming and J lost 4 bases, with 11 bases between them. CDR3 nucleotide sequence: TGCAGCGTTGAATCGTGGTCGGGCTATGGCTACACCTTC. It is translated as CSVESWSGYGYTF.

This chain's CDR3 is CASSLGSGSRDTQYF. The CDR3, as DNA: TGTGCCAGCAGCTTAGGGAGCGGGAGTCGGGATACGCAGTATTTT. The chain combines TRBV7-9 with TRBJ2-3; 8 positions agree with TRBD2. This CDR3 has 15 residues. Germline trimming cut 1 base from V and 6 bases from J; bases unmatched to any gene: 6. CDR1 is SEHNR, CDR2 FQNEAQ, per germline (reference sequence). Complete variable domain (other parts from reference TRBV7-9 and TRBJ2-3): DTGVSQNPRHKITKRGQNVTFRCDPISEHNRLYWYRQTLGQGPEFLTYFQNEAQLEKSRLLSDRFSAERPKGSFSTLEIQRTEQGDSAMYLCASSLGSGSRDTQYFGPGTRLTVL.

The rearrangement joins TRBV5-6 to TRBJ2-1; TRBD2 aligns across 8 bases. CDR1 is SGHDT and CDR2 is YYEEEE in the germline V gene. The length of the CDR3 is 14 residues. V trimming: 4 bases; J trimming: 10 bases; junction bases outside the gene matches: 10. The CDR3 region has the DNA TGTGCCAGCAGCATGGTTCGGGGGGGGGTCGAGCAGTTCTTC. Translation: CASSMVRGGVEQFF.

The chain joins TRBV19 to TRBJ2-4; TRBD1 might be the D (6 bases). This CDR3 region has 15 residues. Germline-derived CDR1 and CDR2 are LNHDA and SQIVND (reference sequence). V dropped 7 bases and J dropped 0 bases, with 13 bases sitting between them. CDR3 bases: TGTGCCAGTACCGGACAGCAACTAGCCAAAAACATTCAGTACTTC. It encodes CASTGQQLAKNIQYF.

The CDR3 DNA is TGCGCCAGCAGTGAGTCGAGGGGAAGCAGGGGGGTTCCCACAGATACGCAGTATTTT. Amino acid sequence: CASSESRGSRGVPTDTQYF. V usage is TRBV10-1 and J usage is TRBJ2-3; D is possibly TRBD1 (7 bases). Germline loops: CDR1 WNHNN, CDR2 SYGVQD (reference sequence). There are 19 residues in the CDR3. Trimming cost V 0 bases and J 2 bases, with 21 bases left between them.

The chain couples TRBV6-5 to TRBJ2-7; 11 nucleotides line up with TRBD2. This CDR3 has 15 residues. Germline CDR1 and CDR2: MNHEY and SVGAGI. With V trimmed by 5 bases and J by 3 bases, 6 bases remained unmatched. The CDR3 DNA sequence: TGTGCCAGCAGTATTCTAGCGGGGGGCAACTACGAGCAGTACTTC. It encodes CASSILAGGNYEQYF.

This chain uses TRBV18 with TRBJ1-3; TRBD1 matches 9 bases. J was trimmed by 1 base and V by 2 bases; bases with no gene match: 6. This CDR3 region has 17 residues. Germline V gene lookup returns CDR1 KGHSH and CDR2 LQKENI. CDR3 in amino acids: CASSPNEQGASGNTIYF. CDR3 nucleotide sequence: TGTGCCAGCTCACCAAACGAACAGGGGGCTTCTGGAAACACCATATATTTT. Full variable domain (outside the CDR3, taken from reference TRBV18 and TRBJ1-3): NAGVMQNPRHLVRRRGQEARLRCSPMKGHSHVYWYRQLPEEGLKFMVYLQKENIIDESGMPKERFSAEFPKEGPSILRIQQVVRGDSAAYFCASSPNEQGASGNTIYFGEGSWLTVV.

This chain connects TRBV5-4 to TRBJ1-1; D unclear. CDR1 is SGHNT and CDR2 is YYREEE in the germline V gene (reference sequence). The V gene lost 1 base and the J gene lost 1 base, with 8 bases spanning the gap. The length of the CDR3 is 14 residues. CDR3 in DNA: TGTGCCAGCAGCTTGAACACGGGGAACACTGAAGCTTTCTTT. Amino acid sequence: CASSLNTGNTEAFF. Complete variable domain (other parts from reference TRBV5-4 and TRBJ1-1): ETGVTQSPTHLIKTRGQQVTLRCSSQSGHNTVSWYQQALGQGPQFIFQYYREEENGRGNFPPRFSGLQFPNYSSELNVNALELDDSALYLCASSLNTGNTEAFFGQGTRLTVV.

The rearrangement links TRBV2 to TRBJ1-1; TRBD1 agrees at 7 bases. Germline lookup yields CDR1 SNHLY and CDR2 FYNNEI. The CDR3 is 14 amino acids. With V trimmed by 5 bases and J by 0 bases, 3 bases remained unmatched. The CDR3 coding sequence is TGTGCCAGCAGTAGAGACAGGGTGAACACTGAAGCTTTCTTT. The encoded protein is CASSRDRVNTEAFF.